This T cell receptor (beta chain) was recovered during a study of CD4+ T cells in melanoma. Study results and caveats: Neoantigen-specific CD4+ T cells in melanoma reportedly had diverse differentiation states. A reported correlation linked neoantigen-specific CD4+ T cells to CD8+, macrophage and B cell function.

V shed 4 bases and J 4 bases; nucleotides not matched to a gene: 8. This CDR3 contains 16 residues. CDR1 and CDR2 from the germline V gene are LGHDT and YNNKEL (reference sequence). Method: immunoSEQ multiplex PCR; TCRdb's copy keeps in-frame clones and lacks some. The table has roughly 6,600 clones, 69% seen once. To note about this clone: Antigen: not known.

This sequence joins TRBV3-1 (or the pseudogene TRBV3-2) and TRBJ2-3; 10 bases fit TRBD2. This TCR came from a human donor with melanoma. The sequencing input was cells from a culture (not recorded whether cultured in vitro). CDR3 protein: CASSRRSGGASDTQYF. CDR3 bases: TGTGCCAGCAGCCGCCGCAGCGGGGGGGCCTCAGATACGCAGTATTTT.